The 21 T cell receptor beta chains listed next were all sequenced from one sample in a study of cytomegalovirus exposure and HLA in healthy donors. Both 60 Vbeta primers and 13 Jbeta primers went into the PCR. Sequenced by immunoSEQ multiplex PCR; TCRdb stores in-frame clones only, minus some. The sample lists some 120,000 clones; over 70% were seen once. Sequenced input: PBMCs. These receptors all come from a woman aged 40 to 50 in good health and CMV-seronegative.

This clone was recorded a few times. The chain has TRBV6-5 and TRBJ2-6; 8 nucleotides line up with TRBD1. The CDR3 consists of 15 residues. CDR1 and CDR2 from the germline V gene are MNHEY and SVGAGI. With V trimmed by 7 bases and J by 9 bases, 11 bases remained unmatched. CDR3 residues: CASTKQGVGRNVLTF. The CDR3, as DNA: TGTGCCAGCACCAAACAGGGGGTCGGGCGCAACGTCCTGACTTTC.

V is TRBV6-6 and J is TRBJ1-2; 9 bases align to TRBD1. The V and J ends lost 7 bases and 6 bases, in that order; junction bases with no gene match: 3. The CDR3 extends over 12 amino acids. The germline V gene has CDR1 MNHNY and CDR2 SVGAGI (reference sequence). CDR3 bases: TGTGCCAGCACCACAGGGGGCGATGGCTACACCTTC. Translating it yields CASTTGGDGYTF.

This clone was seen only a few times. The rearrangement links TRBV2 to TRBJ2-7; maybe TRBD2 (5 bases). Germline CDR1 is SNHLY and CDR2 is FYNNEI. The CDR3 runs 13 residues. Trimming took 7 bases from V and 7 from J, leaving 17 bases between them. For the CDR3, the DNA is TGTGCCAGCAACTTCAGGCCCCCGGGGGAGCAGTACTTC. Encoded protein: CASNFRPPGEQYF.

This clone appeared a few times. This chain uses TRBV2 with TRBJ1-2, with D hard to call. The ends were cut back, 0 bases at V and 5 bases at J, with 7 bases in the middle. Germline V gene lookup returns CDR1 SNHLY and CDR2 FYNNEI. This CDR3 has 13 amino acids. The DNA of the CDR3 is TGTGCCAGCAGTGAAGCGAGGACTTATGGCTACACCTTC. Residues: CASSEARTYGYTF.

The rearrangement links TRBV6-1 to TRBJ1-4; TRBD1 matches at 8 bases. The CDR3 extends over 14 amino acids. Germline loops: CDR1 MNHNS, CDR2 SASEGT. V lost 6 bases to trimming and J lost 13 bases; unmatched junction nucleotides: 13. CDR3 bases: TGTGCCAGCAGAATCGACAGGGGCCTTTTAGTACTGTTTTTT. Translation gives CASRIDRGLLVLFF.

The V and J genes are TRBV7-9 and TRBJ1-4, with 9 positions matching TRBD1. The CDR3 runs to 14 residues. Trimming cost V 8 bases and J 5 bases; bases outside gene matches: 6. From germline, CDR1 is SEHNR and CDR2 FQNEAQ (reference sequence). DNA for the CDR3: TGTGCCAGCGCCACCGGGACAGGGAATGAAAAACTGTTTTTT. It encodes CASATGTGNEKLFF.

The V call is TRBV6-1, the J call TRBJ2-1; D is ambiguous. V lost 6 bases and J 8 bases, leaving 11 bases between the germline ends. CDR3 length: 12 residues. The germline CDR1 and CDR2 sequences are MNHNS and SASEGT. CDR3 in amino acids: CASSLLRDEQFF. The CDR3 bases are TGTGCCAGCAGCCTCCTGCGCGATGAGCAGTTCTTC.

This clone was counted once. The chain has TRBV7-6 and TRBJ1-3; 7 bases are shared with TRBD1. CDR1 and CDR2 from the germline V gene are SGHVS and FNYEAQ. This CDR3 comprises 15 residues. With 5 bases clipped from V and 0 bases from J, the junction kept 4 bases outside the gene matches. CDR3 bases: TGTGCCAGCAGCGTCAACAGGGGCTCTGGAAACACCATATATTTT. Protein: CASSVNRGSGNTIYF.

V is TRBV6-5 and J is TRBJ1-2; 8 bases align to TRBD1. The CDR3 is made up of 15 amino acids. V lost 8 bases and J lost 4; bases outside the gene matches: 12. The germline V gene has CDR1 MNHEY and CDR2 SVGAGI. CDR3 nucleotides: TGTGCCAGCCGTAAACAGGGGGGGGCGGGCTATGGCTACACCTTC. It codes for CASRKQGGAGYGYTF.

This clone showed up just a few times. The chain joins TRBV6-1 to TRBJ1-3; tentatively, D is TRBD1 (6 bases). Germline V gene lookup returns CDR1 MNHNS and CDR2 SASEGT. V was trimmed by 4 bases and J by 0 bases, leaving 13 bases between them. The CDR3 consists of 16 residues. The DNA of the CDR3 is TGTGCCAGCAGTGTGGGACAAGGCAGCTCTGGAAACACCATATATTTT. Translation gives CASSVGQGSSGNTIYF.

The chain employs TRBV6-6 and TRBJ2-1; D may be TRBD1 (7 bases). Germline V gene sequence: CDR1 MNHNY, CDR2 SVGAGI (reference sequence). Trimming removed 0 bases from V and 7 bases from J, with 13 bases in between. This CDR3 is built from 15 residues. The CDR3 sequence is CASSYSPGGQNEQFF. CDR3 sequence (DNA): TGTGCCAGCAGTTACTCTCCAGGGGGGCAAAATGAGCAGTTCTTC.

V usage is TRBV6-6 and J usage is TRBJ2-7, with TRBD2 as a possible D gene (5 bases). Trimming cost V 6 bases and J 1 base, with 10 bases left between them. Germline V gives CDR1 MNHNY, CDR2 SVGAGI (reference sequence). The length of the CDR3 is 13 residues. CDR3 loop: CASSPRESYEQYF. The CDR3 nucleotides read TGTGCCAGCAGCCCTCGGGAATCCTACGAGCAGTACTTC.

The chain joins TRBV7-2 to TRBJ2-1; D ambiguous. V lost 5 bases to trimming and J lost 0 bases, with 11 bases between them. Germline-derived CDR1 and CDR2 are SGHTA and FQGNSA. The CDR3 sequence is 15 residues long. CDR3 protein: CASSLSWSSYNEQFF. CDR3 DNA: TGTGCCAGCAGCCTTAGCTGGAGCTCCTACAATGAGCAGTTCTTC.

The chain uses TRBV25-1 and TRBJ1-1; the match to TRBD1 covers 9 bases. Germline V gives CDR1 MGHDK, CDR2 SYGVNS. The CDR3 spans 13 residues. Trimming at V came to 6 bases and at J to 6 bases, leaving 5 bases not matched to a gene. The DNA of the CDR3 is TGTGCCAGCAGGGGACAGGGAACCTCTGAAGCTTTCTTT. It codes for CASRGQGTSEAFF.

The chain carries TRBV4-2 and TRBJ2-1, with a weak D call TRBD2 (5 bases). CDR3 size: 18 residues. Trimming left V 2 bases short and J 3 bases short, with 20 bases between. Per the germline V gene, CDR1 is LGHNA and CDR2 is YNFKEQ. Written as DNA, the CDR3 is TGTGCCAGCAGCCAAACTCGACCTTTACCGGGAAGCTACAATGAGCAGTTCTTC. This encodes CASSQTRPLPGSYNEQFF.

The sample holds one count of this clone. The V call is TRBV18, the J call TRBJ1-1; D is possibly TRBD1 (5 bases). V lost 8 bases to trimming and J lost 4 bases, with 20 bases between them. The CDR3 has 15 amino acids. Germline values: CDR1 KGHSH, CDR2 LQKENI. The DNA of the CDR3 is TGTGCCAGCGGAGGGCAGATCCTCACAGGCACTGAAGCTTTCTTT. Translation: CASGGQILTGTEAFF.

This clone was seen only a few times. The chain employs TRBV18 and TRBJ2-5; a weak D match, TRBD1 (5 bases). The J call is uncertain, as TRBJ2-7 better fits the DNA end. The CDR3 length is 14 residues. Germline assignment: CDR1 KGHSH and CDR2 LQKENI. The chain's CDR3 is CASSPGLDSYEQYF. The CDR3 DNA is TGTGCCAGCTCACCGGGGCTAGACTCCTACGAGCAGTACTTC.

The CDR3 is CASSGGGGYYGYTF. CDR3 DNA: TGTGCCAGCAGCGGGGGGGGAGGGTACTATGGCTACACCTTC. J is TRBJ1-2 and V is TRBV9; D perhaps matches TRBD1 (5 bases). V was shortened by 3 bases and J by 3 bases, with 12 bases between the two germline ends. CDR3 length: 14 residues. Germline assignment: CDR1 SGDLS and CDR2 YYNGEE.

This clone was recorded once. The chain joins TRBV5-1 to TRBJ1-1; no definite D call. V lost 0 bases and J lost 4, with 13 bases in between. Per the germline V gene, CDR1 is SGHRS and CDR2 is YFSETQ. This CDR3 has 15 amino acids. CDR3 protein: CASSLDPGVGTEAFF. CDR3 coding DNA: TGCGCCAGCAGCTTGGATCCGGGAGTGGGCACTGAAGCTTTCTTT.

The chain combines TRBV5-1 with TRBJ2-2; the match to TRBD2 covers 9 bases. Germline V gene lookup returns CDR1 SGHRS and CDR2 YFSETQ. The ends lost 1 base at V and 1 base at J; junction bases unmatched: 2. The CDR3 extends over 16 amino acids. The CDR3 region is CASSLTSGLNTGELFF. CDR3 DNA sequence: TGCGCCAGCAGCTTGACTAGCGGGCTGAACACCGGGGAGCTGTTTTTT. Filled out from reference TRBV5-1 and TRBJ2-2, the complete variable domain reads KAGVTQTPRYLIKTRGQQVTLSCSPISGHRSVSWYQQTPGQGLQFLFEYFSETQRNKGNFPGRFSGRQFSNSRSEMNVSTLELGDSALYLCASSLTSGLNTGELFFGEGSRLTVL.

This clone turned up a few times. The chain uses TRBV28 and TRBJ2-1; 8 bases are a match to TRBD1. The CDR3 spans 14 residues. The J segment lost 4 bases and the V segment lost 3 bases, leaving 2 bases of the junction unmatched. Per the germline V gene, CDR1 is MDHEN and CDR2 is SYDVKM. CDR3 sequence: CASSFRQGYNEQFF. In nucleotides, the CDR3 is TGTGCCAGCAGTTTTCGACAGGGGTACAATGAGCAGTTCTTC.